The 20 T cell receptor beta chains given below trace back to one sample, sequenced in a study of CD8+ T cells in alopecia areata listed by TCRdb under 2018. Library preparation used the immunoSEQ multiplex PCR assay. For TCR sequencing, RNA was extracted from every sample and reverse transcribed into cDNA to serve as template. TCRdb obtained this table from immuneACCESS and retained in-frame rearrangements with V and J assigned. These tables miss some clones; where compared with another copy, unresolved V genes account for less than half of the shortfall, and the remainder is unexplained. The sample table shows over 150,000 clones, and approximately 53% are seen once. In total, the top ten clones hold approximately 4.9% of the sample. The source material was CD8+ T cells sorted from blood. These receptor sequences come from a human donor in good health.

V is TRBV28 and J is TRBJ1-6; TRBD1 is a possible D gene (5 bases). Per the germline V gene, CDR1 is MDHEN and CDR2 is SYDVKM. The V end was cut by 5 bases, the J end by 7 bases, with 18 bases between. The CDR3 is 16 residues long. In DNA, the CDR3 is TGTGCCAGCAGTACGCCCCCTGGGACGGAGAATTCACCCCTCCACTTT. This translates into CASSTPPGTENSPLHF. Looking up the rest from reference TRBV28 and TRBJ1-6 gives the full variable domain: DVKVTQSSRYLVKRTGEKVFLECVQDMDHENMFWYRQDPGLGLRLIYFSYDVKMKEKGDIPEGYSVSREKKERFSLILESASTNQTSMYLCASSTPPGTENSPLHFGNGTRLTVT.

The chain has TRBV9 and TRBJ1-2; a possible D gene is TRBD1 (6 bases). The V end was cut by 3 bases, the J end by 1 base, with 22 bases between. The CDR3 is 18 amino acids. Germline CDR1 and CDR2: SGDLS and YYNGEE. The CDR3 nucleotides read TGTGCCAGCAGCGAGCCCATCGAGGCAGGACAGCGTAACTATGGCTACACCTTC. Protein sequence: CASSEPIEAGQRNYGYTF. Drawing the rest from reference TRBV9 and TRBJ1-2, the complete variable domain is DSGVTQTPKHLITATGQRVTLRCSPRSGDLSVYWYQQSLDQGLQFLIQYYNGEERAKGNILERFSAQQFPDLHSELNLSSLELGDSALYFCASSEPIEAGQRNYGYTFGSGTRLTVV.

This clone appeared a few times. The chain has TRBV30 and TRBJ2-7; TRBD2 aligns across 7 bases. The CDR3 runs 15 residues. The V and J ends lost 0 bases and 2 bases, in that order; junction bases with no gene match: 7. Germline CDR1 reads GTSNPN; CDR2 reads SVGIG (reference sequence). CDR3 bases: TGTGCCTGGAGTGTAAGGGCGGGGGACCCCTACGAGCAGTACTTC. Protein product: CAWSVRAGDPYEQYF.

This chain links TRBV30 with TRBJ2-6; tentative D call: TRBD2 (5 bases). V was shortened by 0 bases and J by 1 base, with 16 bases between the two germline ends. Germline V gene sequence: CDR1 GTSNPN, CDR2 SVGIG (reference sequence). This CDR3 comprises 18 residues. The CDR3 DNA is TGTGCCTGGAGTGTCCCCATAGACTACGGATCTGGGGCCAACGTCCTGACTTTC. Translated: CAWSVPIDYGSGANVLTF.

This clone was counted a few times. The DNA of the CDR3 is TGTGCCAGCAGCGCCCCGGCCCGGGGACCAAACACTGAAGCTTTCTTT. Its translation is CASSAPARGPNTEAFF. This chain uses TRBV9 with TRBJ1-1; TRBD1 is a possible D gene (5 bases). In germline, CDR1 is SGDLS, CDR2 YYNGEE. CDR3 length equals 16 residues. Trimming stripped 3 bases from V and 2 bases from J, with 17 bases between.

The chain joins TRBV6-1 to TRBJ1-5; D is undetermined. This CDR3 is built from 13 residues. With 7 bases removed from V and 0 bases from J, the gap between germline ends came to 7 bases. The germline V gene has CDR1 MNHNS and CDR2 SASEGT. The CDR3 nucleotides read TGTGCCAGCAATACCGATAGCAATCAGCCCCAGCATTTT. It codes for CASNTDSNQPQHF.

This clone was seen a single time. The chain uses TRBV27 and TRBJ2-7, with D tentatively TRBD1 (5 bases). V lost 1 base and J 6 bases, leaving 16 bases between the germline ends. The germline gives CDR1 MNHEY, CDR2 SMNVEV (reference sequence). This CDR3 comprises 15 residues. For the CDR3, the DNA is TGTGCCAGCAGTTTATATGGGGCGCAAAGTTCCGAGCAGTACTTC. Its protein is CASSLYGAQSSEQYF.

This rearrangement joins TRBV6-5 to TRBJ2-3, with TRBD2 matching 8 bases. This CDR3 has 15 amino acids. V lost 1 base to trimming and J lost 1 base; unmatched junction nucleotides: 1. The germline gives CDR1 MNHEY, CDR2 SVGAGI. The chain's CDR3 is CASSYWRGGTDTQYF. CDR3 in DNA: TGTGCCAGCAGTTACTGGCGGGGGGGCACAGATACGCAGTATTTT.

The chain carries TRBV4-1 and TRBJ1-6; D not resolved. Germline values: CDR1 MGHRA, CDR2 YSYEKL. The ends were cut back, 0 bases at V and 7 bases at J, with 10 bases in the middle. The CDR3 totals 15 residues. CDR3 nucleotides: TGCGCCAGCAGCCAAGAGACGACGGGGAATTCACCCCTCCACTTT. Translated: CASSQETTGNSPLHF.

This clone has just one count. The V and J genes are TRBV6-1 and TRBJ2-5, with 9 bases identical to TRBD1. The closer fit of TRBJ2-7 to the DNA end suggests the J call may be wrong. Germline loops: CDR1 MNHNS, CDR2 SASEGT. The CDR3 has 15 residues. CDR3 loop: CASSERHRGLNEQYF. The CDR3 DNA is TGTGCCAGCAGTGAGCGGCACAGGGGGCTCAACGAGCAGTACTTC.

The chain recombines TRBV29-1 with TRBJ2-1; 9 bases agree with TRBD1. Unmatched junction bases numbered 1, after V lost 1 base and J lost 3 bases. CDR3 length equals 14 residues. Germline CDR1 reads SQVTM; CDR2 reads ANQGSEA. The CDR3 loop reads CSVEGTGVYNEQFF. The DNA of the CDR3 is TGCAGCGTTGAAGGGACAGGGGTCTACAATGAGCAGTTCTTC.

This clone turned up a few times. V gene TRBV25-1 combines with J gene TRBJ2-5; maybe TRBD2 (5 bases). Between the trimmed V and J ends, which lost 3 bases and 5 bases, there was a span of 13 bases. This CDR3 comprises 14 residues. Germline V gene sequence: CDR1 MGHDK, CDR2 SYGVNS. CDR3 coding DNA: TGTGCCAGCAGTGACCCGGGGAACGGCGAGACCCAGTACTTC. Protein: CASSDPGNGETQYF. The full variable domain, in which reference TRBV25-1 and TRBJ2-5 provide the parts outside the CDR3, is EADIYQTPRYLVIGTGKKITLECSQTMGHDKMYWYQQDPGMELHLIHYSYGVNSTEKGDLSSESTVSRIRTEHFPLTLESARPSHTSQYLCASSDPGNGETQYFGPGTRLLVL.

This clone has more than one count but fewer than ten. V gene TRBV7-2 combines with J gene TRBJ2-7; TRBD2 agrees at 7 bases. The CDR3 runs 12 residues. The junction had 4 bases not matched to a gene; V was cut back by 3 bases and J by 8 bases. Germline CDR1 and CDR2: SGHTA and FQGNSA. The CDR3: CASSFTSAKQYF. The CDR3 DNA reads TGTGCCAGCAGCTTTACTAGCGCAAAGCAGTACTTC.

The chain links TRBV25-1 to TRBJ1-6; perhaps TRBD1 as D (6 bases). With 6 bases removed from V and 1 base from J, the gap between germline ends came to 10 bases. CDR3 length: 15 amino acids. Germline V gene lookup returns CDR1 MGHDK and CDR2 SYGVNS. This CDR3 reads CASSQGGSYNSPLHF. DNA for the CDR3: TGTGCCAGCAGCCAAGGGGGTTCCTATAATTCACCCCTCCACTTT. The full variable domain, its missing parts supplied by reference TRBV25-1 and TRBJ1-6, is EADIYQTPRYLVIGTGKKITLECSQTMGHDKMYWYQQDPGMELHLIHYSYGVNSTEKGDLSSESTVSRIRTEHFPLTLESARPSHTSQYLCASSQGGSYNSPLHFGNGTRLTVT.

Only a few counts were recorded for this clone. The chain employs TRBV29-1 and TRBJ1-2, with no clear D. The germline V and J ends were trimmed by 4 bases and 7 bases, with 13 bases remaining between them. Germline assignment: CDR1 SQVTM and CDR2 ANQGSEA. This CDR3 comprises 12 residues. This CDR3 reads CSVAEGAVGYTF. The CDR3, as DNA: TGCAGCGTTGCGGAGGGAGCGGTTGGCTACACCTTC.

In the case of this clone: This sample also contains other DNA sequences that code for the same CDR3. The rearrangement joins TRBV20-1 to TRBJ2-1; no clear D. V lost 5 bases to trimming and J lost 4 bases, with 6 bases between them. The germline gives CDR1 DFQATT, CDR2 SNEGSKA (reference sequence). The CDR3 extends over 11 amino acids. The CDR3: CSARRYNEQFF. Written as DNA, the CDR3 is TGCAGTGCTCGGCGATACAATGAGCAGTTCTTC.

The chain couples TRBV29-1 to TRBJ1-2, with 7 bases lining up with TRBD1. V lost 2 bases and J lost 2; bases outside the gene matches: 8. The length of the CDR3 is 15 residues. Germline values: CDR1 SQVTM, CDR2 ANQGSEA. The CDR3 loop reads CSVEWDSSANYGYTF. CDR3 sequence (DNA): TGCAGCGTTGAATGGGACAGTTCCGCGAACTATGGCTACACCTTC.

In its sample, this clone was seen a few times. The V and J genes are TRBV29-1 and TRBJ2-3; D is unclear. Germline V gives CDR1 SQVTM, CDR2 ANQGSEA. The V end was cut by 4 bases, the J end by 2 bases, with 13 bases between. CDR3 length: 14 amino acids. The CDR3 nucleotides read TGCAGCGTTGTCAGCAGAACGTACACAGATACGCAGTATTTT. Amino acids: CSVVSRTYTDTQYF.

The chain recombines TRBV28 with TRBJ1-5, with no clear D. This CDR3 contains 12 residues. V lost 2 bases and J 4 bases, leaving 3 bases between the germline ends. CDR1 MDHEN and CDR2 SYDVKM come from the germline V gene. The CDR3 is CASSLPNQPQHF. CDR3 nucleotide sequence: TGTGCCAGCAGTTTACCGAATCAGCCCCAGCATTTT.

V and J are TRBV15 and TRBJ2-4, with a weak D call TRBD2 (6 bases). The CDR3 consists of 15 residues. Trimming took off 1 base at V and 8 bases at J, with 15 bases between the two ends. Per the germline V gene, CDR1 is LNHNV and CDR2 is YYDKDF (reference sequence). The CDR3 here is CATSRGGDSTDIQYF. CDR3 nucleotide sequence: TGTGCCACCAGCAGAGGGGGGGACTCAACGGACATTCAGTACTTC.